The 16 T cell receptor beta chains listed next were all sequenced from one sample in a study of OX40 agonist ivuxolimab in advanced cancers. Clones were sequenced by immunoSEQ multiplex PCR, and TCRdb holds only the in-frame ones, with some missing. The sample contains 90,000 to 120,000 clones, approximately 90% of which appear only once. The sequencing used CD4+ or CD8+ T cells sorted from blood, collected in a trial of the OX40 agonist ivuxolimab. The receptors were sampled from an adult with an advanced solid tumor such as melanoma, head and neck, liver or kidney cancer.

The rearrangement links TRBV28 to TRBJ1-1; tentatively, D is TRBD1 (6 bases). Between the trimmed V and J ends, which lost 5 bases and 7 bases, there was a span of 17 bases. This CDR3 is 14 amino acids long. In germline, CDR1 is MDHEN, CDR2 SYDVKM. Here the CDR3 reads CASSGWGAILEAFF. In DNA form, the CDR3 reads TGTGCCAGCAGTGGTTGGGGGGCTATACTTGAAGCTTTCTTT.

This clone was counted only a few times. The gene calls are TRBV19 and TRBJ1-1; TRBD1 aligns across 7 bases. J gave up 11 bases and V 5 bases, and 8 bases lay outside the gene matches. The V gene's germline CDR1 is LNHDA and CDR2 SQIVND (reference sequence). The CDR3 is 12 amino acids. In DNA form, the CDR3 reads TGTGCCAGTAGTTTACAACAGGGGAAGGCTTTCTTT. Encoded protein: CASSLQQGKAFF.

The CDR3 loop is CAGRRTLQETQYF. The CDR3 nucleotides read TGTGCGGGCAGGAGGACCCTCCAAGAGACCCAGTACTTC. This sequence joins TRBV6-1 and TRBJ2-5, with D possibly TRBD2 on 5 matching bases. From germline, CDR1 is MNHNS and CDR2 SASEGT. The CDR3 totals 13 residues.

The CDR3 reads CASSFGGDTEAFF. CDR3 coding DNA: TGTGCCAGCTCGTTCGGGGGAGACACTGAAGCTTTCTTT. This sequence joins TRBV18 and TRBJ1-1, with D tentatively TRBD1 (5 bases). Trimming removed 6 bases at V and 3 bases at J, with 11 bases between. Germline assignment: CDR1 KGHSH and CDR2 LQKENI. This CDR3 contains 13 residues.

The rearrangement links TRBV7-3 to TRBJ2-7; possibly TRBD1 for D (6 bases). The CDR3 runs to 15 residues. V was cut by 5 bases and J by 0 bases, with 14 bases left in between. CDR1 and CDR2 (germline): SGHTA, FQGTGA. The CDR3 reads CASSPLVGASYEQYF. The CDR3, as DNA: TGTGCCAGCAGCCCCTTGGTGGGGGCCTCCTACGAGCAGTACTTC.

This rearrangement joins TRBV11-3 to TRBJ1-1; no definite D call. CDR1 and CDR2 from the germline V gene are SGHNT and YENEEA. The CDR3 consists of 15 residues. The V gene lost 0 bases and the J gene lost 5 bases, with 13 bases spanning the gap. The CDR3 sequence: CASSLDAGPQTEAFF. The CDR3 nucleotides are TGTGCCAGCAGCTTAGACGCCGGGCCGCAAACTGAAGCTTTCTTT.

This clone has more than one count but fewer than ten. The chain uses TRBV30 and TRBJ1-1, with D unresolved. The CDR3 is 12 residues long. Germline values: CDR1 GTSNPN, CDR2 SVGIG (reference sequence). Trimming removed 3 bases at V and 1 base at J, with 6 bases between. This chain's CDR3 is CAWRPGNTEAFF. CDR3 nucleotide sequence: TGTGCCTGGAGGCCCGGGAACACTGAAGCTTTCTTT.

The rearrangement links TRBV27 to TRBJ1-3; TRBD1 might be the D (6 bases). V lost 2 bases to trimming and J lost 4 bases, with 12 bases between them. From germline, CDR1 is MNHEY and CDR2 SMNVEV (reference sequence). This CDR3 contains 15 residues. CDR3 loop: CASSLGQGLGNTIYF. Written as DNA, the CDR3 is TGTGCCAGCAGTTTAGGGCAGGGGCTCGGAAACACCATATATTTT.

The chain uses TRBV9 and TRBJ2-1; D gene uncertain. CDR1 SGDLS and CDR2 YYNGEE come from the germline V gene. V lost 0 bases to trimming and J lost 6 bases, with 4 bases between them. The CDR3 has 12 amino acids. This CDR3 is CASSVGANEQFF. The CDR3 DNA reads as TGTGCCAGCAGCGTAGGAGCCAATGAGCAGTTCTTC.

The rearrangement links TRBV11-2 to TRBJ2-7, with 9 nucleotides matching TRBD2. Germline values: CDR1 SGHAT, CDR2 FQNNGV. This CDR3 spans 16 amino acids. V lost 6 bases to trimming and J lost 3 bases; unmatched junction nucleotides: 12. As DNA, the CDR3 is TGTGCCAGCAGTCCCATAGCGGGGGAAACCGTCTACGAGCAGTACTTC. This encodes CASSPIAGETVYEQYF.

The rearrangement joins TRBV7-8 to TRBJ2-1; 8 positions match TRBD1. Trimming at V came to 4 bases and at J to 5 bases, leaving 4 bases not matched to a gene. The germline gives CDR1 SGHVS, CDR2 FQNEAQ. The CDR3 loop spans 14 amino acids. The CDR3 is CASSSGTGNNEQFF. CDR3 in DNA: TGTGCCAGCAGCTCCGGGACAGGTAACAATGAGCAGTTCTTC.

This sequence joins TRBV5-1 and TRBJ1-1; D unclear. CDR1 SGHRS and CDR2 YFSETQ come from the germline V gene. The CDR3 runs to 14 residues. The germline V and J ends were trimmed by 0 bases and 5 bases, with 11 bases remaining between them. The DNA of the CDR3 is TGCGCCAGCAGCTTGGCGCCGGGTATAACTGAAGCTTTCTTT. The encoded protein is CASSLAPGITEAFF.

The chain uses TRBV7-2 and TRBJ2-3; D might be TRBD2 (5 bases). CDR1 is SGHTA, CDR2 FQGNSA, per germline. The CDR3 extends over 15 amino acids. The V end was cut by 5 bases, the J end by 4 bases, with 16 bases between. The CDR3 coding sequence is TGTGCCAGCAGCCCTCAGGAGGCCGGGCCAGATACGCAGTATTTT. It codes for CASSPQEAGPDTQYF.

This clone came up once. The rearrangement links TRBV2 to TRBJ2-4, with 15 bases aligning to TRBD2. With V trimmed by 4 bases and J by 16 bases, 8 bases remained unmatched. This CDR3 comprises 14 residues. Germline lookup yields CDR1 SNHLY and CDR2 FYNNEI. Written as DNA, the CDR3 is TGTGCCAGCAGTGGGACTAGCGGGAGGGCGTCAGAATACTTC. This encodes CASSGTSGRASEYF.

The chain is built from TRBV11-3 and TRBJ2-7; D might be TRBD1 (5 bases). Germline assignment: CDR1 SGHNT and CDR2 YENEEA. CDR3 length: 14 residues. The germline V and J ends were trimmed by 5 bases and 0 bases, with 11 bases remaining between them. CDR3 nucleotides: TGTGCCAGCAGCCACTCCGACAGCTCCTACGAGCAGTACTTC. It yields the protein CASSHSDSSYEQYF.

Concerning this clone itself: The junction does not match germline at one end; this may be a read error. The gene calls are TRBV7-7 and TRBJ2-3; 14 bases are a match to TRBD2. Germline V gene sequence: CDR1 SSHAT, CDR2 FNYEAQ (reference sequence). The CDR3 is made up of 16 amino acids. The DNA for the CDR3 is TGTGCTAGCAGTCCAGGACTAGCGGGAGGCGCAGATACGCAGTATTTT. It codes for CASSPGLAGGADTQYF.